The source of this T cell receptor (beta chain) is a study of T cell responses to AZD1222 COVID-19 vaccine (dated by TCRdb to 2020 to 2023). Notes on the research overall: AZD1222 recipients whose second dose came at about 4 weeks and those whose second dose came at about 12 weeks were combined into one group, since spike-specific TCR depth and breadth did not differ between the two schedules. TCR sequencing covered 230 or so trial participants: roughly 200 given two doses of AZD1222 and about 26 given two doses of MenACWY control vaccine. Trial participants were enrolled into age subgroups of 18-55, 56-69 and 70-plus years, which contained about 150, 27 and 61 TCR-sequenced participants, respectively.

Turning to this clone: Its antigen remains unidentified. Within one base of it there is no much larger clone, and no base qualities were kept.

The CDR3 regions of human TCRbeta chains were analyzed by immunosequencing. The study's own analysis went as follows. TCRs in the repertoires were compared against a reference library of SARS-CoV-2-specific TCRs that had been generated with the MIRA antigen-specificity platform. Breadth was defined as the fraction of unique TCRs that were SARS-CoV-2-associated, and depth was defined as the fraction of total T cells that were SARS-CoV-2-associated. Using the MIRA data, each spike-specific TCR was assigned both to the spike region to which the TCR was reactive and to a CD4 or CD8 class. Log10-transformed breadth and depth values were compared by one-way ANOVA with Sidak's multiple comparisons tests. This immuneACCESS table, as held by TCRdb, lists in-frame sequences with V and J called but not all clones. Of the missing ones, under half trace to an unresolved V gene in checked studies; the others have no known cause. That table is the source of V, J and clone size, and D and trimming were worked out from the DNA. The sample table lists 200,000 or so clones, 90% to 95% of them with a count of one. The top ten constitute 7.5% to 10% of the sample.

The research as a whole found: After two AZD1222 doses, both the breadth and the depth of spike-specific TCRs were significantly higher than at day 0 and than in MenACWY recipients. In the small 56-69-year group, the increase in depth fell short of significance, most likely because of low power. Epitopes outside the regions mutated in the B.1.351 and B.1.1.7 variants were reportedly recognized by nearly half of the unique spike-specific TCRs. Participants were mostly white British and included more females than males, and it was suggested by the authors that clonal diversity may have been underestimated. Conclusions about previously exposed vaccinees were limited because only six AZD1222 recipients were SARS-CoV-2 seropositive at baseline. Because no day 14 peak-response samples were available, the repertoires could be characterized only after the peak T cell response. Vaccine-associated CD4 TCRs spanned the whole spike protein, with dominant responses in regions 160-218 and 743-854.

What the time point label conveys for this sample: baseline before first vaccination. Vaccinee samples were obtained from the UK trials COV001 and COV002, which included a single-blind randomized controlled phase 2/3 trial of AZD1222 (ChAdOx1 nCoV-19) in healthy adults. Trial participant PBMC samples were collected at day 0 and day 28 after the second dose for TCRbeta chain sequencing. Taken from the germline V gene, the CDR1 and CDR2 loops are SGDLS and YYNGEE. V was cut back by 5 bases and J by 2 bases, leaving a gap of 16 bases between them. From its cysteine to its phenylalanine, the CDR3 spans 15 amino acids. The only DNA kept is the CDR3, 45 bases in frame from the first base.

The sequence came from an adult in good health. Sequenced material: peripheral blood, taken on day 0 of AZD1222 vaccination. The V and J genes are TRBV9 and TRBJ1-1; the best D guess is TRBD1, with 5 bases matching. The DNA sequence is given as TGTGCCAGCAGAGCACCCGGGGCGAAAAACACTGAAGCTTTCTTT. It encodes CASRAPGAKNTEAFF.